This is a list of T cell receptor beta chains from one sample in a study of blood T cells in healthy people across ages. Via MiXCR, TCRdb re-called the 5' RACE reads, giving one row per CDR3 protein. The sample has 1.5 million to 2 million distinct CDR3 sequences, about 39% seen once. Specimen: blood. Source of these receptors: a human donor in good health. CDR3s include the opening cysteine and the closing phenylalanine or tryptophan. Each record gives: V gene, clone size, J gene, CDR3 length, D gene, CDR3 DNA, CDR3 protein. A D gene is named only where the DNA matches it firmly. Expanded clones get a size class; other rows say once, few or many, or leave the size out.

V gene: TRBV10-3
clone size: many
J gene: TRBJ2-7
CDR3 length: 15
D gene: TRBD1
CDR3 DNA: TGTGCCATCAGTGAGTCGACAGGGCACTCCTACGAGCAGTACTTC
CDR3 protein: CAISESTGHSYEQYF

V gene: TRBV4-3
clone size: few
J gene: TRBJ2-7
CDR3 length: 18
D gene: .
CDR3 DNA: TGCGCCAGCAGCCAAGAGGTGTGGTTAGTTGACCGTTCCTACGAGCAGTACTTC
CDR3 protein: CASSQEVWLVDRSYEQYF

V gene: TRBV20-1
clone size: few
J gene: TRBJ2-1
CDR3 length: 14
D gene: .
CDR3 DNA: TGCAGTGCTAGAGATGGGGGGATCCACAATGAGCAGTTCTTC
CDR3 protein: CSARDGGIHNEQFF

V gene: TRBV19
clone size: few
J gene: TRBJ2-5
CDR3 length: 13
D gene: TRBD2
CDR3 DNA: TGTGCCAGTAGTACCCGACTAGCAGAGACCCAGTACTTC
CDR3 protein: CASSTRLAETQYF

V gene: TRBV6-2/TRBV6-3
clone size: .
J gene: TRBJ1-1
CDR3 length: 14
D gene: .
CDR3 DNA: TGTGCCAGCAGTCCCACCCCGTGGAACACTGAAGCTTTCTTT
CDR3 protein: CASSPTPWNTEAFF

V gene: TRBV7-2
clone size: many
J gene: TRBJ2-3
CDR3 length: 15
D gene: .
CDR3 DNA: TGCGCCAGCAGCTCCAGGACTGGGAGCACAGATACGCAGTATTTT
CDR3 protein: CASSSRTGSTDTQYF

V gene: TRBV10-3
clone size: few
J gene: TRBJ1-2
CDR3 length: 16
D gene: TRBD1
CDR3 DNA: TGTGCCATCAGTGAGGGGACAGGGGAGGGCAACTATGGCTACACCTTC
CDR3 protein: CAISEGTGEGNYGYTF

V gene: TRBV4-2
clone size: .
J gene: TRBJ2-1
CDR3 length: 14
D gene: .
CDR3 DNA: TGTGCCAGCAGCCAAGATGAAGTGGTGGACGAGCAGTTCTTC
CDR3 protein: CASSQDEVVDEQFF

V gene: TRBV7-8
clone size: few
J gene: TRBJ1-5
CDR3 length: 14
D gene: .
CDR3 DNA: TGTGCCAGCAGCCAACCGGACTGGAATCAGCCCCAGCATTTT
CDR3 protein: CASSQPDWNQPQHF

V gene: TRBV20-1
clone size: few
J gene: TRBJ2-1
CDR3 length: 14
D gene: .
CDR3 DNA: TGCAGTGCTTTGACCCCGAGCTCCTACAATGAGCAGTTCTTC
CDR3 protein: CSALTPSSYNEQFF

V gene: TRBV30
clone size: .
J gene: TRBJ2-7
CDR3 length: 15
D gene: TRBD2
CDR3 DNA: TGTGCCTGGAGTGGGGGTAGCGGGGTGTACTACGAGCAGTACTTC
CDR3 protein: CAWSGGSGVYYEQYF

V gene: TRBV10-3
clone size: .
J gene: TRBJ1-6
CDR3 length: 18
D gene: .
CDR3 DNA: TGTGCCATCAGTGAGTCCCGCAGGGCTTACGGTACGGCCTCACCCCTCCACTTT
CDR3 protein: CAISESRRAYGTASPLHF

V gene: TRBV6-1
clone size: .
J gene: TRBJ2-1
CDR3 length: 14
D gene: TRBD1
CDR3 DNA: TGTGCCAGCACTAACAGGGGGCGTCACAATGAGCAGTTCTTC
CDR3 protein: CASTNRGRHNEQFF

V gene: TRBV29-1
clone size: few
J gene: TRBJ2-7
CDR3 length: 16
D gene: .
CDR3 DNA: TGCAGCGTTGCAATTGTACAGGGCCTACCTTCCTACGAGCAGTACTTC
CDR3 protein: CSVAIVQGLPSYEQYF

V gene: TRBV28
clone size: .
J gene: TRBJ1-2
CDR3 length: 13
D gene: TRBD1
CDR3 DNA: TGTGCCAGCATTAGGACAGGAGGGTCTGGGTACACCTTC
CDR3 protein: CASIRTGGSGYTF

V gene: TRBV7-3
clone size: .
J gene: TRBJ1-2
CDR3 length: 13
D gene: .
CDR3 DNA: TGTGCCAGCAGCTTAAGGGCAGGGGATACCTACACCTTC
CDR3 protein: CASSLRAGDTYTF

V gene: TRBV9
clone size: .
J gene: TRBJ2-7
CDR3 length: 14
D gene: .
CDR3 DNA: TGTGCCAGCAGCGTAGGTGTAGGGGCCGGTGAGCAGTACTTC
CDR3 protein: CASSVGVGAGEQYF

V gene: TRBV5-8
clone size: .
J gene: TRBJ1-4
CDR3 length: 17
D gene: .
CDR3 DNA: TGTGCCAGCAGCTCGAATGGATGGCTTTCCGGGGGGGAAAAACTGTTTTTT
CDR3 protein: CASSSNGWLSGGEKLFF

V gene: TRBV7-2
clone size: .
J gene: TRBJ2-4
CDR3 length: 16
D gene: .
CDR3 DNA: TGTGCCAGCAGCTTAAGGCAGGGGATAGCCAAAAACATTCAGTACTTC
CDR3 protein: CASSLRQGIAKNIQYF

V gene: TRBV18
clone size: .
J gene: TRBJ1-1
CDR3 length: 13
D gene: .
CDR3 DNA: TGTGCCAGCTCACCAGGGTGGGAGACTGAAGCTTTCTTT
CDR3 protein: CASSPGWETEAFF

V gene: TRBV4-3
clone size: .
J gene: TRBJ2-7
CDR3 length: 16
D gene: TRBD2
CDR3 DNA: TGCGCCAGCAGCCAGTGGGGGGGGAAAAGCTCCTACGAGCAGTACTTC
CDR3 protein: CASSQWGGKSSYEQYF